This paragraph reports one TCR beta chain. No antigen is known for it. No base quality information exists; no much larger clone differs at one position. The record originates from a study of T cell responses to AZD1222 COVID-19 vaccine (dated by TCRdb to the early 2020s). The study in broad terms: AZD1222 recipients whose second dose came at about 4 weeks and those whose second dose came at about 12 weeks were combined into one group, since spike-specific TCR depth and breadth did not differ between the two schedules. A total of under 250 trial participants underwent TCR sequencing, of whom about 200 had received two doses of AZD1222 and about 25 had received two doses of the MenACWY control vaccine. Enrollment into the trials was organized by age into subgroups of 18-55, 56-69 and 70-plus years, and those subgroups contained approximately 160, 26 and 62 TCR-sequenced participants, respectively.

Unmatched junction bases come to 5, with V trimmed by 1 base and J by 5 bases. Looking up the germline V gene yields CDR1 MGHRA and CDR2 YSYEKL. Its CDR3 holds 15 amino acids, cysteine through phenylalanine. The read is trimmed to its CDR3 DNA, 45 bases read in frame from base 1. What this sample's time point label stands for: baseline before first vaccination. Vaccinee samples came from UK trials COV001 and COV002, including a single-blind randomized controlled phase 2/3 trial of AZD1222 (ChAdOx1 nCoV-19) in healthy adults. For TCRbeta chain sequencing, PBMC samples from trial participants were taken at day 0 and at day 28 after the second dose. Broad study findings and their caveats: A significant rise in spike-specific TCR breadth and depth was observed after two AZD1222 doses relative to day 0 and relative to MenACWY recipients. Only six AZD1222 recipients were SARS-CoV-2 seropositive at baseline, limiting conclusions about previously exposed vaccinees. CD4 TCRs associated with the vaccine covered the entire spike protein, and the dominant responses were in regions 160-218 and 743-854. Reportedly, almost half of the unique spike-specific TCRs recognized epitopes lying outside the regions that are mutated in the B.1.351 and B.1.1.7 variants. Because no day 14 peak-response samples were available, repertoires were characterized only after the peak T cell response. In the small 56-69-year group, the increase in depth fell short of significance, most likely because of low power. Participants were mostly white British, with more females than males. The authors suggested clonal diversity may have been underestimated.

The CDR3 regions of human TCRbeta chains were analyzed by immunosequencing. Per the source publication's procedure: Repertoire TCRs were matched against a reference library of SARS-CoV-2-specific TCRs generated with the MIRA antigen-specificity platform. Breadth was defined as the fraction of unique TCRs that were SARS-CoV-2-associated, and depth was defined as the fraction of total T cells that were SARS-CoV-2-associated. Using the MIRA data, every spike-specific TCR was mapped to the spike region that the TCR reacted to and assigned to either a CD4 or a CD8 class. Log10-transformed breadth and depth values were compared by one-way ANOVA with Sidak's multiple comparisons tests. TCRdb retrieved this table from immuneACCESS and kept in-frame rearrangements only. Not all clones are present; in checked studies, unresolved V genes account for under half, and no reason is known for the remainder. The V and J calls and clone size were taken over from that table, and D and trimming were inferred from the DNA. The table for this sample lists about 92,000 clones; more than 75% of them were counted only once. The ten largest make up roughly 10% of the sample.

The receptor chain draws on TRBV4-1 and TRBJ1-1, and 9 bases in between align with TRBD1. The sequenced sample was peripheral blood, obtained on day 0 of AZD1222 vaccination. The receptor's source is an adult in good health. The DNA reads TGCGCCAGCAGCCAAGCTCCGGACAGGGGTACTGAAGCTTTCTTT. Its translation is CASSQAPDRGTEAFF.